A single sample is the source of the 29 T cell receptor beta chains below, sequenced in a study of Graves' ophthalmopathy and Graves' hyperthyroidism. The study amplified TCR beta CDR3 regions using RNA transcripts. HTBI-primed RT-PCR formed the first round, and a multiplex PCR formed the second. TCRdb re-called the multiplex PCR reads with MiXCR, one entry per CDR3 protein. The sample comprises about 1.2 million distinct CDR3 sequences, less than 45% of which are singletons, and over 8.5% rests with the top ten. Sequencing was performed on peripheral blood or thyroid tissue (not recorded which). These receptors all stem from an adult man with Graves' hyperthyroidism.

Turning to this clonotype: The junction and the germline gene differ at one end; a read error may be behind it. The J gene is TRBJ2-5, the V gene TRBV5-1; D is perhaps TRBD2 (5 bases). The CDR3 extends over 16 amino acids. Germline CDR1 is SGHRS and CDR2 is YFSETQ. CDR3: CASSLGLGRGQETQYF. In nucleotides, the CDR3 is TGCGCCAGCAGCTTGGGGTTGGGCCGGGGTCAAGAGACTCAGTACTTC.

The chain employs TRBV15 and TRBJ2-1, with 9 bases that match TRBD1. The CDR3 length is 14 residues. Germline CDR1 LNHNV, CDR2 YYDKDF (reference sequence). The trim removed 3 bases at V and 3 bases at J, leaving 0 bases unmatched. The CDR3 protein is CATSRDRGYNEQFF. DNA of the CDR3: TGTGCCACCAGCAGGGACAGGGGCTACAATGAGCAGTTCTTC.

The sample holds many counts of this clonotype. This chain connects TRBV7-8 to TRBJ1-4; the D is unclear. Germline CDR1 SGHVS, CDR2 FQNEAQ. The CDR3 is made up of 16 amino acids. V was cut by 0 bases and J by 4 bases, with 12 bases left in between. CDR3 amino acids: CASSLASAALNEKLFF. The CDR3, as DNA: TGTGCCAGCAGCTTAGCCTCGGCAGCCCTTAATGAAAAACTGTTTTTT.

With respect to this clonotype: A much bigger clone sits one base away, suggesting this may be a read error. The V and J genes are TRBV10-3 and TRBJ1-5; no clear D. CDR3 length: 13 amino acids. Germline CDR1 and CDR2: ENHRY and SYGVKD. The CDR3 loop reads CAISGILNQSQHF. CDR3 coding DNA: TGTGCCATCAGTGGGATTCTCAATCAGTCCCAGCATTTT.

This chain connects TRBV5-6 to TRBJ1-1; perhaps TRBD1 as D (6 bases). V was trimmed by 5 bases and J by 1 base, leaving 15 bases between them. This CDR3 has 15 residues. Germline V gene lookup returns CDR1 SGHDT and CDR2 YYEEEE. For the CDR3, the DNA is TGTGCCAGCAGGGGTACAGGGTATCCGAACACTGAAGCTTTCTTT. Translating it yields CASRGTGYPNTEAFF.

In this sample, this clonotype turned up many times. CDR3 protein: CASSLGAGVAFF. DNA for the CDR3: TGTGCCAGCAGCTTAGGGGCAGGGGTGGCTTTCTTT. The chain carries TRBV7-2 and TRBJ1-1, with D tentatively TRBD1 (6 bases). V lost 1 base and J lost 11, with 11 bases in between. CDR3 length: 12 residues. Germline CDR1 and CDR2: SGHTA and FQGNSA.

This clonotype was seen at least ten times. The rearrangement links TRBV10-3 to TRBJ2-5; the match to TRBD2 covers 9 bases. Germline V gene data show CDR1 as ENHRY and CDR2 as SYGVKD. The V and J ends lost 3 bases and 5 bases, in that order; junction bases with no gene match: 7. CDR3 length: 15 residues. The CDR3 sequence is CAISDSSGGMETQYF. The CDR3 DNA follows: TGTGCCATCAGTGACAGTAGCGGGGGAATGGAGACCCAGTACTTC.

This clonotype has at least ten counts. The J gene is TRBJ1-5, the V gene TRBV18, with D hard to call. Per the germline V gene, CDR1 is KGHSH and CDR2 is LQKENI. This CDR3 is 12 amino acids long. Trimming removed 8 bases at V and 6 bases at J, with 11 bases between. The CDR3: CASSPPGQPQHF. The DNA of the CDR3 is TGTGCCAGCAGTCCCCCCGGTCAGCCCCAGCATTTT.

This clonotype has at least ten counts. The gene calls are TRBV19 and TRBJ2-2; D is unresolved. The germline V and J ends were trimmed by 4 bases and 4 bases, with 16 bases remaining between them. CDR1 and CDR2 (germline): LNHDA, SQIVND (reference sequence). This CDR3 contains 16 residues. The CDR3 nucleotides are TGTGCCAGTAGTACGGAACTGAGCACCTTCACCGGGGAGCTGTTTTTT. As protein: CASSTELSTFTGELFF.

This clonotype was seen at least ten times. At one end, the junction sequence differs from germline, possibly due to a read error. The CDR3 DNA reads as TGTGCAAGCAGCCAAGTCGATAATTCACCCCTCCACTTT. This translates into CASSQVDNSPLHF. The rearrangement joins TRBV14 to TRBJ1-6, with D unclear. CDR1 and CDR2 from the germline V gene are SGHDN and FVKESK. The CDR3 runs 13 residues. The variable domain in full, with the rest retrieved from reference TRBV14 and TRBJ1-6, is EAGVTQFPSHSVIEKGQTVTLRCDPISGHDNLYWYRRVMGKEIKFLLHFVKESKQDESGMPNNRFLAERTGGTYSTLKVQPAELEDSGVYFCASSQVDNSPLHFGNGTRLTVT.

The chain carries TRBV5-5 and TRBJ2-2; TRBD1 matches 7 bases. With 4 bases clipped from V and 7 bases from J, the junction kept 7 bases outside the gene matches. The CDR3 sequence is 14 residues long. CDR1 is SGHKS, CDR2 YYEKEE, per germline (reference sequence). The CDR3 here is CASSDRELGGELFF. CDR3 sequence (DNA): TGTGCCAGCAGCGACAGGGAACTTGGCGGGGAGCTGTTTTTT.

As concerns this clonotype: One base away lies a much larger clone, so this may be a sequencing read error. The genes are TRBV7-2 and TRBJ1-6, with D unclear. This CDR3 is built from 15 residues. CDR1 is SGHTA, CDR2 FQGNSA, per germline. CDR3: CASSLESNRGSPLRF. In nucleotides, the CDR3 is TGTGCCAGCAGCTTAGAGTCCAATCGGGGTTCACCCCTCCGCTTT. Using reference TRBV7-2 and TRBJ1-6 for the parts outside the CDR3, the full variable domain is GAGVSQSPSNKVTEKGKDVELRCDPISGHTALYWYRQSLGQGLEFLIYFQGNSAPDKSGLPSDRFSAERTGGSVSTLTIQRTQQEDSAVYLCASSLESNRGSPLRFGNGTRLTVT.

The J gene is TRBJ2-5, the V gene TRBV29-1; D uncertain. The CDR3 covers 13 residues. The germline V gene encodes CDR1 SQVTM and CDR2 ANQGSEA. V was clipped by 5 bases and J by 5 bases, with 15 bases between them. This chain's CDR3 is CSVRAADGETQYF. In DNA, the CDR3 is TGCAGCGTTAGGGCTGCGGATGGCGAGACCCAGTACTTC.

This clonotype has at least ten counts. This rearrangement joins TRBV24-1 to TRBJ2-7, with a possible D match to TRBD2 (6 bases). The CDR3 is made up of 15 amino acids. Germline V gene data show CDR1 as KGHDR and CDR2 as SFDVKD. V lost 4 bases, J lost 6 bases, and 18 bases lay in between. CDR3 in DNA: TGTGCCACCAGTGACCCGAGGACTGCGGGATTCGAGCAGTACTTC. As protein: CATSDPRTAGFEQYF.

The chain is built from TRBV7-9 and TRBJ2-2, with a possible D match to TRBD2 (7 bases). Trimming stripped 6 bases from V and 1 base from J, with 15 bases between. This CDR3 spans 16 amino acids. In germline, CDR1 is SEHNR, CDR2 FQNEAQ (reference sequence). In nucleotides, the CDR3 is TGTGCCAGCAGTTTTCCGGGGGGCCTGAACACCGGGGAGCTGTTTTTT. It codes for CASSFPGGLNTGELFF. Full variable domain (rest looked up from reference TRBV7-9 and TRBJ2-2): DTGVSQNPRHKITKRGQNVTFRCDPISEHNRLYWYRQTLGQGPEFLTYFQNEAQLEKSRLLSDRFSAERPKGSFSTLEIQRTEQGDSAMYLCASSFPGGLNTGELFFGEGSRLTVL.

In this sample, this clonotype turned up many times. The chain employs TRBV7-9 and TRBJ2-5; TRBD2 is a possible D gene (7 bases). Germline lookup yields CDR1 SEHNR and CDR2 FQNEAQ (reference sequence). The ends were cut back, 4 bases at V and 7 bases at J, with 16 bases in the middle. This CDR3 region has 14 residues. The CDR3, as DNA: TGTGCCAGCAGCTACGGACTAGTAGGGGGGACCCAGTACTTC. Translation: CASSYGLVGGTQYF.

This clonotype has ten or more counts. The CDR3: CASSAKGFGAIYEQYF. In nucleotides, the CDR3 is TGTGCCAGCAGTGCCAAAGGATTCGGGGCGATCTACGAGCAGTACTTC. This chain connects TRBV25-1 to TRBJ2-7; either TRBD1 or TRBD2 may supply D (5 bases each). Trimming took 4 bases from V and 3 from J, leaving 19 bases between them. From germline, CDR1 is MGHDK and CDR2 SYGVNS. The CDR3 totals 16 residues.

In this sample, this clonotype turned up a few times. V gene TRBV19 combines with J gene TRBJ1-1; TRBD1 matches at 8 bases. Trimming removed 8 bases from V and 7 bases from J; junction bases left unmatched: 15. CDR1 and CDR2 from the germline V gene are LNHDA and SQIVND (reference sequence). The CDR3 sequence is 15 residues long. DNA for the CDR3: TGTGCCAGTGGAGGGACAGGTCCCGTGGGGGATGAAGCTTTCTTT. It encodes CASGGTGPVGDEAFF.

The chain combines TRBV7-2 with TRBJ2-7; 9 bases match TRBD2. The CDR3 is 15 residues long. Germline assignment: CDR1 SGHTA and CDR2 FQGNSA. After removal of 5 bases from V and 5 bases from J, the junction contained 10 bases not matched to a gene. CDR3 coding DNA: TGTGCCAGCAGCCTGTCTGGGACTAGCCGGCACGAGCAGTACTTC. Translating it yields CASSLSGTSRHEQYF.

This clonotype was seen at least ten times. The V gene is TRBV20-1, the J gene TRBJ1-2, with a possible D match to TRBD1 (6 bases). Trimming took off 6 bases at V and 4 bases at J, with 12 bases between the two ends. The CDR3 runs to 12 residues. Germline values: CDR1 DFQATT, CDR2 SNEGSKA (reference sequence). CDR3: CSALQGIYGYTF. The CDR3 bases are TGCAGTGCCTTACAGGGCATCTATGGCTACACCTTC.

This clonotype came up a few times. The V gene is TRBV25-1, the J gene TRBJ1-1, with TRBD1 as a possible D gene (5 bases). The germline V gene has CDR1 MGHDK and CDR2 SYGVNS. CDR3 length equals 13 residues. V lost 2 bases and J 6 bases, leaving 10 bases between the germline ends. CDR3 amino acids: CASSEKGSAEAFF. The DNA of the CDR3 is TGTGCCAGCAGTGAAAAGGGGTCCGCTGAAGCTTTCTTT.

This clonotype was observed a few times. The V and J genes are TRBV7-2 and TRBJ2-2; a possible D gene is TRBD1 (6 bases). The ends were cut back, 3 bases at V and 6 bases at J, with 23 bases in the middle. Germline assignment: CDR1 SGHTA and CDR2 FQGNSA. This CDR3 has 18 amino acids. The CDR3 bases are TGTGCCAGCAGCTTGAAGCGGCCAGGGGCGGCCGTCCCCGGGGAGCTGTTTTTT. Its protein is CASSLKRPGAAVPGELFF. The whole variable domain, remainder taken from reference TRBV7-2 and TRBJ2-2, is GAGVSQSPSNKVTEKGKDVELRCDPISGHTALYWYRQSLGQGLEFLIYFQGNSAPDKSGLPSDRFSAERTGGSVSTLTIQRTQQEDSAVYLCASSLKRPGAAVPGELFFGEGSRLTVL.

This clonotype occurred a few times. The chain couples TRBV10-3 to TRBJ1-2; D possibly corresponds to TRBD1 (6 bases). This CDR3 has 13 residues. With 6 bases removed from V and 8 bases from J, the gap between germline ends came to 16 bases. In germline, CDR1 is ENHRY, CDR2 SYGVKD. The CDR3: CAISIQGAGGYTF. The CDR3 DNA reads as TGTGCCATCAGCATACAGGGCGCGGGGGGCTACACCTTC.

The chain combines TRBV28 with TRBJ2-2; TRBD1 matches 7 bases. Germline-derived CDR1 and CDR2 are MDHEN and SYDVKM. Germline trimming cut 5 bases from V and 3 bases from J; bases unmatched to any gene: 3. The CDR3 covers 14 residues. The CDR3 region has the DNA TGTGCCAGCAGTAACAGGGGTTACACCGGGGAGCTGTTTTTT. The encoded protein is CASSNRGYTGELFF.

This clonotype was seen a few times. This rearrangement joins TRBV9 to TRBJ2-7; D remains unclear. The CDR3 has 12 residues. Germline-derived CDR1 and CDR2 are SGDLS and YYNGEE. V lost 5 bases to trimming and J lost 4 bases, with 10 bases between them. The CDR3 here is CASSFAVYEQYF. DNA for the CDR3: TGTGCCAGCAGTTTTGCGGTTTACGAGCAGTACTTC. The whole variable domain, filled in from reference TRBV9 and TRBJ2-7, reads DSGVTQTPKHLITATGQRVTLRCSPRSGDLSVYWYQQSLDQGLQFLIQYYNGEERAKGNILERFSAQQFPDLHSELNLSSLELGDSALYFCASSFAVYEQYFGPGTRLTVT.

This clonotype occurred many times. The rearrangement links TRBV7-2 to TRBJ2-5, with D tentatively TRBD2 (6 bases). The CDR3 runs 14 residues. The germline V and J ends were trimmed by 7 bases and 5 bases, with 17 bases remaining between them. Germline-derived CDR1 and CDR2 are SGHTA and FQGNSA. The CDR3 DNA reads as TGTGCCAGCAACTTTGTAGGAGGGACGGAGACCCAGTACTTC. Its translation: CASNFVGGTETQYF.

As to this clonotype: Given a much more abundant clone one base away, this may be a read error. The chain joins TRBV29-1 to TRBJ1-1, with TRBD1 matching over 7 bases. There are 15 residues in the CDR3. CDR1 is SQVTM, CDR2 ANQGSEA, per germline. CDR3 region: CTAPGGVQGSPEAFF. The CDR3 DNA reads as TGCACCGCACCTGGGGGGGTACAGGGGTCTCCTGAAGCTTTCTTT.

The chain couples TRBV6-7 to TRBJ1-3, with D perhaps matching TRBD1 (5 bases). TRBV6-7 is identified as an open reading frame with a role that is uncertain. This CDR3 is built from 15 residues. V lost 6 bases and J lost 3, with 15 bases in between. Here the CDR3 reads CASSDQGGDGNTIYF. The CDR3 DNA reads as TGTGCCAGCAGCGATCAGGGAGGCGATGGAAACACCATATATTTT.

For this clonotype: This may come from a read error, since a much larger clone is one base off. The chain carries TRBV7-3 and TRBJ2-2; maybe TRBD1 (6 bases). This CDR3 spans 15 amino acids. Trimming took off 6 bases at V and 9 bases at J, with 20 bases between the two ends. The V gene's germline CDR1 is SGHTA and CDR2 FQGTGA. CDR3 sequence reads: CASSQQGSIPWELFF. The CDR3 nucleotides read TGTGCCAGCAGTCAACAGGGTTCTATCCCCTGGGAGCTGTTTTTT.